This is a list of T cell receptor beta chains from one sample in a study of read filtering for tumor transcriptome and immune sequencing. TCRdb re-called the reads with MiXCR, one entry per CDR3 protein. The sample lists 25,000 to 35,000 distinct CDR3 sequences, over 13% seen once, with approximately 40% in the top ten. Sequenced sample: a population of CD138-negative cells sorted from bone marrow. These receptors came from a donor aged 40 or older with multiple myeloma. Each CDR3 is given with its conserved first and last residue. The D gene is left open where the match is weak. Clone size, where shown, is once, few, many, or a class for clones that have expanded.

j_call: TRBJ2-3
clone_size: few
v_call: TRBV7-2
d_call: .
cdr3_nt: TGTGCCAGCAGCTTAATGGCGGAAGGGCCGGGAGATACGCAGTATTTT
cdr3_aa: CASSLMAEGPGDTQYF

j_call: TRBJ2-1
clone_size: many
v_call: TRBV11-2
d_call: TRBD2
cdr3_nt: TGTGCCAGCAGCGGGCGGGAGAACTCCTACAATGAGCAGTTCTTC
cdr3_aa: CASSGRENSYNEQFF

j_call: TRBJ1-5
clone_size: .
v_call: TRBV30
d_call: TRBD1
cdr3_nt: TGTGCCTGGAGCGGGACAGATTATCAGCCCCGGCATTTT
cdr3_aa: CAWSGTDYQPRHF

j_call: TRBJ1-4
clone_size: few
v_call: TRBV19
d_call: .
cdr3_nt: TGTGCCAGCCAGGTTTTAGAATCAAAACTGTTTTTT
cdr3_aa: CASQVLESKLFF

j_call: TRBJ2-7
clone_size: many
v_call: TRBV18
d_call: TRBD1
cdr3_nt: TGTGCCAGCTCACGCTCACAGGGGCCTGCCTACGAGCAGTACTTC
cdr3_aa: CASSRSQGPAYEQYF

j_call: TRBJ2-7
clone_size: many
v_call: TRBV20-1
d_call: .
cdr3_nt: TGCAGTGCGCGTACACAGGCCAAGGTCGGCGAGCAGTACTTC
cdr3_aa: CSARTQAKVGEQYF

j_call: TRBJ2-1
clone_size: .
v_call: TRBV10-2
d_call: .
cdr3_nt: TGCGCCAGCAGTGCACCGGGGGGCTCGGATGAGCAGTTCTTC
cdr3_aa: CASSAPGGSDEQFF

j_call: TRBJ2-7
clone_size: many
v_call: TRBV7-8
d_call: .
cdr3_nt: TGTGCCACCAACCGGGACACTCCTTTCGAGGAGCAGTACTTC
cdr3_aa: CATNRDTPFEEQYF

j_call: TRBJ1-5
clone_size: many
v_call: TRBV7-6
d_call: .
cdr3_nt: TGTGCCAGCAGCCCAGGGCAGGGATTTAACAATCAGCCCCAGCATTTT
cdr3_aa: CASSPGQGFNNQPQHF

j_call: TRBJ2-5
clone_size: many
v_call: TRBV19
d_call: .
cdr3_nt: TGTGCCAGTAGTTTGGGAGAGACCCAGTACTTC
cdr3_aa: CASSLGETQYF

j_call: TRBJ2-3
clone_size: .
v_call: TRBV20-1
d_call: .
cdr3_nt: TGCAGTGCTAGAGGAACTGGCGGCACAGATACGCAGTATTTT
cdr3_aa: CSARGTGGTDTQYF

j_call: TRBJ2-7
clone_size: many
v_call: TRBV4-2
d_call: .
cdr3_nt: TGTGCCAGCAGCCAGGGTCAATCAGGTTTTACCTACGAGCAGTACTTC
cdr3_aa: CASSQGQSGFTYEQYF

j_call: TRBJ2-7
clone_size: many
v_call: TRBV20-1
d_call: TRBD1
cdr3_nt: TGCAGTGCTAGTTCGGACAGGGGCTACGAGCAGTACTTC
cdr3_aa: CSASSDRGYEQYF

j_call: TRBJ1-1
clone_size: many
v_call: TRBV12-3/TRBV12-4
d_call: .
cdr3_nt: TGTGCCAGCAGACCGGGACACCAGAACACTGAAGCTTTCTTT
cdr3_aa: CASRPGHQNTEAFF

j_call: TRBJ2-7
clone_size: .
v_call: TRBV20-1
d_call: TRBD2
cdr3_nt: TGCAGTGCCACGGGACTAGCGGGAGTAGGCGAGCAGTACTTC
cdr3_aa: CSATGLAGVGEQYF

j_call: TRBJ1-1
clone_size: many
v_call: TRBV6-6
d_call: .
cdr3_nt: TGTGCCAGCAGTCTCCTAGACCCTCAGAACACTGAAGCTTTCTTT
cdr3_aa: CASSLLDPQNTEAFF

j_call: TRBJ2-7
clone_size: .
v_call: TRBV7-2
d_call: TRBD2
cdr3_nt: TGTGCCAGCAGCCTCGGGGGGACCCTTATATACGAGCAGTACTTC
cdr3_aa: CASSLGGTLIYEQYF

j_call: TRBJ2-6
clone_size: .
v_call: TRBV7-9
d_call: .
cdr3_nt: TGTGCCAGCAGTAGAAGACTAGAGATTAACTCTGGGGCCAACGTCCTGACTTTC
cdr3_aa: CASSRRLEINSGANVLTF

j_call: TRBJ2-7
clone_size: many
v_call: TRBV20-1
d_call: .
cdr3_nt: TGCAGTGCTCGCTCCCTCGTCGGGTACGAGCAGTACTTC
cdr3_aa: CSARSLVGYEQYF

j_call: TRBJ2-5
clone_size: many
v_call: TRBV5-1
d_call: .
cdr3_nt: TGCGCCAGCAGCCCCCAGCCGGGGGTTTGGGAGACCCAGTACTTC
cdr3_aa: CASSPQPGVWETQYF

j_call: TRBJ2-5
clone_size: many
v_call: TRBV5-1
d_call: .
cdr3_nt: TGCGCCAGCAGCTTGGGAGGAAATCTTCTAGAGACCCAGTACTTC
cdr3_aa: CASSLGGNLLETQYF

j_call: TRBJ2-3
clone_size: many
v_call: TRBV28
d_call: TRBD2
cdr3_nt: TGTGCCAGCAACTTCTACACTATCGGGGGGGAGGGCCTTGGAGATACGCAGTATTTT
cdr3_aa: CASNFYTIGGEGLGDTQYF

j_call: TRBJ2-2
clone_size: many
v_call: TRBV5-1
d_call: TRBD1
cdr3_nt: TGCGCCAGCAGTACACAGGGGATCACCGGGGAGCTGTTTTTT
cdr3_aa: CASSTQGITGELFF

j_call: TRBJ2-5
clone_size: many
v_call: TRBV7-9
d_call: TRBD1
cdr3_nt: TGTGCCAGCAGCTTCGGACAGGGGCGACGTCAAGAGACCCAGTACTTC
cdr3_aa: CASSFGQGRRQETQYF

j_call: TRBJ2-5
clone_size: many
v_call: TRBV7-9
d_call: .
cdr3_nt: TGTGCCAGCAGCCCCACGACCGGAGAGACCCAGTACTTC
cdr3_aa: CASSPTTGETQYF

j_call: TRBJ2-7
clone_size: many
v_call: TRBV13
d_call: TRBD2
cdr3_nt: TGTGCCAGCAGCTTCGGGACTAGCGGAGTTTACGAGCAGTACTTC
cdr3_aa: CASSFGTSGVYEQYF